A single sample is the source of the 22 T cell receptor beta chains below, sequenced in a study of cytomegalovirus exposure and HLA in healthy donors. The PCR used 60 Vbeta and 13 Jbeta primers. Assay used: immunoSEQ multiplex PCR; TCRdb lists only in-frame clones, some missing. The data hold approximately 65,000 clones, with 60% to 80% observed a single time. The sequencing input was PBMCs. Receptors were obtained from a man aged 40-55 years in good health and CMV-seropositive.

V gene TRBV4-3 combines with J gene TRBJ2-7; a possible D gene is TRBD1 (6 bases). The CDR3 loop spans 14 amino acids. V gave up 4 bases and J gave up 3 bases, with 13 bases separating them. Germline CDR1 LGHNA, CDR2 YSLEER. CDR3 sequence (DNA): TGCGCCAGCAGCCCGATCAGGACAGACTACGAGCAGTACTTC. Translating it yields CASSPIRTDYEQYF.

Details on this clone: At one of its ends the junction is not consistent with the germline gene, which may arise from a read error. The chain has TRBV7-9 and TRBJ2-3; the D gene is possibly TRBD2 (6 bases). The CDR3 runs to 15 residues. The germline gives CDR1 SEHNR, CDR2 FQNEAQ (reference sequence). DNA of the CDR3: TGTGCCAGCAGCTTATCAAATAGCGGCACAGATATGCAGTATTTT. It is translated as CASSLSNSGTDMQYF. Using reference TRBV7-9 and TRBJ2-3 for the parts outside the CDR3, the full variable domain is DTGVSQNPRHKITKRGQNVTFRCDPISEHNRLYWYRQTLGQGPEFLTYFQNEAQLEKSRLLSDRFSAERPKGSFSTLEIQRTEQGDSAMYLCASSLSNSGTDMQYFGPGTRLTVL.

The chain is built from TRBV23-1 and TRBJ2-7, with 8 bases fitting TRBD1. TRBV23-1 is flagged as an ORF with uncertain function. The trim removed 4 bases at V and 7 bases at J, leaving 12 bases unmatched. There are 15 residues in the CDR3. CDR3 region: CASSPGTGRWREQYF. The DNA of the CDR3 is TGCGCCAGCAGTCCCGGGACAGGAAGATGGCGAGAGCAGTACTTC.

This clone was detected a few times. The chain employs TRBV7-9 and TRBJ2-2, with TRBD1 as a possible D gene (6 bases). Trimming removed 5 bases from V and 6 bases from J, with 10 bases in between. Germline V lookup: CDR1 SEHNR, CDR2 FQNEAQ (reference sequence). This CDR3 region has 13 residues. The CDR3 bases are TGTGCCAGCAGCCACGAGGGGGCCGGGGAGCTGTTTTTT. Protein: CASSHEGAGELFF.

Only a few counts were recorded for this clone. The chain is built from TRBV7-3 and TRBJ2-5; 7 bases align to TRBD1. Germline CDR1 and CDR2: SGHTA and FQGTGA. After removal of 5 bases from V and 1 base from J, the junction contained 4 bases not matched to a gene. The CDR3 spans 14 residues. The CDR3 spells CASSDGTVQETQYF. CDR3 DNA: TGTGCCAGCAGCGATGGGACAGTCCAAGAGACCCAGTACTTC. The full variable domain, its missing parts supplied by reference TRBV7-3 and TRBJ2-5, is GAGVSQTPSNKVTEKGKYVELRCDPISGHTALYWYRQSLGQGPEFLIYFQGTGAADDSGLPNDRFFAVRPEGSVSTLKIQRTERGDSAVYLCASSDGTVQETQYFGPGTRLLVL.

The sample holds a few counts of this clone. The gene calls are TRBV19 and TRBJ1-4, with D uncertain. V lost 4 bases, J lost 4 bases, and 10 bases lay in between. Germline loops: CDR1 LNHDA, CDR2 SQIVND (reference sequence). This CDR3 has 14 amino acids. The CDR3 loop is CASSTPGLNEKLFF. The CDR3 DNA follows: TGTGCCAGTAGTACCCCTGGGCTTAATGAAAAACTGTTTTTT.

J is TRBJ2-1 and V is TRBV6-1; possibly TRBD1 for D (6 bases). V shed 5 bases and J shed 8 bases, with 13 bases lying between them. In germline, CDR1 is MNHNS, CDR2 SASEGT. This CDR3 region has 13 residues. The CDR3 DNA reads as TGTGCCAGCAGTATCAAACAGGGCTATGAGCAGTTCTTC. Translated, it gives CASSIKQGYEQFF.

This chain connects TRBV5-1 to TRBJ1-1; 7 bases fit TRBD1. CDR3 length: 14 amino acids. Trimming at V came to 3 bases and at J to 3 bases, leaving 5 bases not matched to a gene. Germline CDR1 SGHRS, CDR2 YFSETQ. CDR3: CASSSGDRDTEAFF. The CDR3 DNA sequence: TGCGCCAGCAGCTCAGGGGACAGAGACACTGAAGCTTTCTTT.

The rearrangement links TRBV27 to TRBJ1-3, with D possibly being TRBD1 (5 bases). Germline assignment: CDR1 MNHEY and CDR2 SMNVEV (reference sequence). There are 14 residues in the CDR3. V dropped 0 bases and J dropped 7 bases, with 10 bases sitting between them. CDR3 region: CASSLSSKGNTIYF. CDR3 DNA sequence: TGTGCCAGCAGTTTATCGTCCAAGGGGAACACCATATATTTT.

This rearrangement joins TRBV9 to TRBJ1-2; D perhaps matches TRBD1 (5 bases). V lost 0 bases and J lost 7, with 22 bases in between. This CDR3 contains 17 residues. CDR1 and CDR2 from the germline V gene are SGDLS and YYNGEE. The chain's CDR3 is CASSVGEGTATLTGYTF. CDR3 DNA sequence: TGTGCCAGCAGCGTAGGGGAGGGGACGGCTACCCTCACTGGCTACACCTTC.

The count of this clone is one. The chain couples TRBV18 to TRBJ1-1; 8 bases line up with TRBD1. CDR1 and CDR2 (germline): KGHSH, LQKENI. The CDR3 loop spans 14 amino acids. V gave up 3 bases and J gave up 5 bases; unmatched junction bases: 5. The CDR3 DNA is TGTGCCAGCTCACCTGGGACAGGTGGAACTGAAGCTTTCTTT. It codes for CASSPGTGGTEAFF. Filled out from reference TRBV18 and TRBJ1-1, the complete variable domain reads NAGVMQNPRHLVRRRGQEARLRCSPMKGHSHVYWYRQLPEEGLKFMVYLQKENIIDESGMPKERFSAEFPKEGPSILRIQQVVRGDSAAYFCASSPGTGGTEAFFGQGTRLTVV.

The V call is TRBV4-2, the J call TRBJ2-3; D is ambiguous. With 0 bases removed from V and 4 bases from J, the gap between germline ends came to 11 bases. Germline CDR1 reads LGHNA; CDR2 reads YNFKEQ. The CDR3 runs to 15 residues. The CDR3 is CASSQDYQAADTQYF. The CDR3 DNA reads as TGTGCCAGCAGCCAAGACTACCAGGCCGCAGATACGCAGTATTTT.

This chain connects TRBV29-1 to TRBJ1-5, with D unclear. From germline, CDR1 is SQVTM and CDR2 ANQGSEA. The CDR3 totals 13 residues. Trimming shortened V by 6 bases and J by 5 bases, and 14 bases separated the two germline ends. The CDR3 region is CSVGSSEDQPQHF. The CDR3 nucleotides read TGCAGCGTCGGGTCTTCTGAAGATCAGCCCCAGCATTTT.

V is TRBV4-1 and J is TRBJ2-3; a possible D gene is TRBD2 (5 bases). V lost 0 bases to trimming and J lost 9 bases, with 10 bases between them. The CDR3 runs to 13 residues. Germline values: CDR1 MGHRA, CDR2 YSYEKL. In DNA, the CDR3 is TGCGCCAGCAGCCAAGATCAGACTAACACGCAGTATTTT. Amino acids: CASSQDQTNTQYF.

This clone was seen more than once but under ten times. The CDR3 loop reads CASSGRSSGNTIYF. Written as DNA, the CDR3 is TGTGCCAGCAGTGGTAGGAGCTCTGGAAACACCATATATTTT. V is TRBV6-4 and J is TRBJ1-3; no clear D. V shed 4 bases and J shed 0 bases, with 7 bases lying between them. Germline lookup yields CDR1 MRHNA and CDR2 SNTAGT. The CDR3 is 14 residues long.

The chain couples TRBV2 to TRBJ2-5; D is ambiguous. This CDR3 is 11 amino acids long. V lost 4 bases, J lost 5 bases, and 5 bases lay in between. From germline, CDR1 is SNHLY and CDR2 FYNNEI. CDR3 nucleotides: TGTGCCAGCAGTGGTTCTGAGACCCAGTACTTC. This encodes CASSGSETQYF.

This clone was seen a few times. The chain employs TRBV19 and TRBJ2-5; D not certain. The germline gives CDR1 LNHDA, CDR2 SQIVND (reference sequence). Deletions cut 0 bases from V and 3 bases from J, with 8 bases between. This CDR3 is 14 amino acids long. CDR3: CASSIDRSKETQYF. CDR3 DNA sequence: TGTGCCAGTAGTATAGATCGGTCTAAAGAGACCCAGTACTTC.

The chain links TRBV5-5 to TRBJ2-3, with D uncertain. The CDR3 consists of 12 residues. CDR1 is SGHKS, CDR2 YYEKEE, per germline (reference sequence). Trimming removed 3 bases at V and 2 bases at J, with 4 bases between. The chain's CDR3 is CASSSYTDTQYF. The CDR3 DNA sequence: TGTGCCAGCAGCTCCTACACAGATACGCAGTATTTT.

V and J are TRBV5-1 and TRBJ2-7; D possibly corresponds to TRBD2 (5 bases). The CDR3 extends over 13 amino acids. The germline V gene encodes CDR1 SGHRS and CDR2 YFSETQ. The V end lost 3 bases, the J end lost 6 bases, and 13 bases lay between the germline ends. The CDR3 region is CASSSTQGSEQYF. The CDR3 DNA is TGCGCCAGCAGCTCCACTCAAGGGAGCGAGCAGTACTTC.

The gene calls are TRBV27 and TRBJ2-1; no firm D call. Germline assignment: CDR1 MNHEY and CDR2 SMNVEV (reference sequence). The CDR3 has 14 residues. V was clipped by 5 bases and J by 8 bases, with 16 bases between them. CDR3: CASSPLGIRYEQFF. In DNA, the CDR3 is TGTGCCAGCAGTCCTCTAGGCATTCGTTATGAGCAGTTCTTC.

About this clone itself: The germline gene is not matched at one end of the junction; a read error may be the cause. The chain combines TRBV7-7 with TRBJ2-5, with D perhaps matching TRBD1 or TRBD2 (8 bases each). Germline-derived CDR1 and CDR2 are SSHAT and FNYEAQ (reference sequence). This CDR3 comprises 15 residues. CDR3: CASSLAGTGLETQYF. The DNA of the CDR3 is TGTGCTAGCAGCTTAGCGGGGACAGGACTAGAGACCCAGTACTTC.

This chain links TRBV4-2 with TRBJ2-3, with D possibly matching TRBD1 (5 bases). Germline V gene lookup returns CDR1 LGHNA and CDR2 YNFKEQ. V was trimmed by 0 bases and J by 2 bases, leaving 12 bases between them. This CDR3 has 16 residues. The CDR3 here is CASSQEPGLFTDTQYF. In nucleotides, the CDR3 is TGTGCCAGCAGCCAAGAACCAGGGTTATTCACAGATACGCAGTATTTT.